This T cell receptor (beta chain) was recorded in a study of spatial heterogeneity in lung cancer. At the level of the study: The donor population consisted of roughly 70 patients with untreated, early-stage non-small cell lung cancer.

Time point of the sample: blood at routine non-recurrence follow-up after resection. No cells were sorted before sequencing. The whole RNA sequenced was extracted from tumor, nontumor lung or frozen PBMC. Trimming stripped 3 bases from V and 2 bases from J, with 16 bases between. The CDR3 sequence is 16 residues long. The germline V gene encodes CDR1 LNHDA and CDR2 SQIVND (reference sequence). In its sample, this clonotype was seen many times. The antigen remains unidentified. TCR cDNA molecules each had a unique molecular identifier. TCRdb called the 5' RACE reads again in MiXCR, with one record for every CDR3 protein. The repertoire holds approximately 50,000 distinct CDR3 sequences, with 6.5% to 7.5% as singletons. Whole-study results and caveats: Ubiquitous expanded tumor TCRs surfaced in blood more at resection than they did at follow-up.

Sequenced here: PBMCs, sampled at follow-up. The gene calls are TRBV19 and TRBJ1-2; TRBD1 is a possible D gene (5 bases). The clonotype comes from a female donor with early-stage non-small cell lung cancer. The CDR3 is CASSIRSGRENYGYTF. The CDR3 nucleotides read TGTGCCAGTAGTATCCGATCAGGGCGCGAAAACTATGGCTACACCTTC.